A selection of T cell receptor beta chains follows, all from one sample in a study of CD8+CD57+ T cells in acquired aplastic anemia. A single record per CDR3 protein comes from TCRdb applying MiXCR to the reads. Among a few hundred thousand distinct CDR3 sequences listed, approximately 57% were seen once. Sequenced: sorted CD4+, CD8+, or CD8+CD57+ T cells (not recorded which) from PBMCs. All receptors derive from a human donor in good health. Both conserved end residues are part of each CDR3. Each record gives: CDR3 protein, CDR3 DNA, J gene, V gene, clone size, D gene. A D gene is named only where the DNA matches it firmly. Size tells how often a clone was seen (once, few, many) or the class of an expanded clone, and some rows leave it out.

CSARTDEKLFF TGCAGTGCTAGGACAGATGAAAAACTGTTTTTT TRBJ1-4 TRBV20-1 - -
CSAKNGEEQYF TGCAGTGCTAAAAATGGGGAAGAGCAGTACTTC TRBJ2-7 TRBV20-1 - -
CASGGLIGTEAFF TGTGCCAGCGGGGGACTCATTGGGACTGAAGCTTTCTTT TRBJ1-1 TRBV2 - -
CASSLGDGGPGTEAFF TGTGCCAGCAGCTTAGGAGATGGGGGCCCCGGCACTGAAGCTTTCTTT TRBJ1-1 TRBV7-8 - -
CASSSQGTGLFEQYF TGTGCCAGCAGCTCACAAGGGACAGGGCTCTTCGAGCAGTACTTC TRBJ2-7 TRBV28 few TRBD1
CASSNRDKTGNEQFF TGTGCCAGTAGTAACAGGGACAAAACCGGGAATGAGCAGTTCTTC TRBJ2-1 TRBV19 - -
CASNHGVGASGATLGTQYF TGTGCCAGCAACCACGGAGTGGGGGCTAGCGGGGCTACACTTGGGACCCAGTACTTC TRBJ2-5 TRBV2 - TRBD2
CASSGTQGAYTGELFF TGTGCCAGCAGTGGGACGCAGGGGGCGTACACCGGGGAGCTGTTTTTT TRBJ2-2 TRBV25-1 many TRBD1
CASSEGTLDSPLHF TGTGCCAGCAGTGAAGGGACGTTGGATTCACCCCTCCACTTT TRBJ1-6 TRBV2 - -
CASSYRLGLYEQYF TGTGCCAGCAGTTACCGACTAGGCCTCTACGAGCAGTACTTC TRBJ2-7 TRBV27 few -
CSDQGSPYGYTF TGCAGTGATCAGGGGAGTCCCTATGGCTACACCTTC TRBJ1-2 TRBV20-1 - -
CASSGLNGVEAFF TGTGCCAGCAGCGGTCTAAATGGGGTTGAAGCTTTCTTT TRBJ1-1 TRBV5-5 - -
CASSLPSVAGANYGYTF TGTGCCAGCAGTTTACCGTCAGTTGCCGGGGCCAACTATGGCTACACCTTC TRBJ1-2 TRBV12-3/TRBV12-4 - -
CASSDGTGIQETQYF TGTGCCAGCAGCGATGGGACAGGGATTCAAGAGACCCAGTACTTC TRBJ2-5 TRBV9 once TRBD1
CASTLPGGTEAFF TGCGCCAGCACCCTTCCGGGGGGTACTGAAGCTTTCTTT TRBJ1-1 TRBV5-1 many -
CASSVTGGGETQYF TGTGCCAGCAGTGTGACAGGGGGCGGGGAGACCCAGTACTTC TRBJ2-5 TRBV6-5 few TRBD1
CASSLFQGPFSGNTIYF TGTGCCAGCAGCTTGTTTCAGGGCCCTTTCTCTGGAAACACCATATATTTT TRBJ1-3 TRBV7-8 few -
CSATLGGEGNEQFF TGCAGTGCTACTTTAGGTGGGGAAGGCAATGAGCAGTTCTTC TRBJ2-1 TRBV20-1 many -
CASSLEAGTANYGYTF TGCGCCAGCAGCTTGGAGGCAGGGACTGCTAACTATGGCTACACCTTC TRBJ1-2 TRBV5-1 - -
CASSTGGGTDTQYF TGTGCCAGCAGTACCGGGGGGGGCACAGATACGCAGTATTTT TRBJ2-3 TRBV6-2/TRBV6-3 many TRBD2
CASSMVRDGNSPLHF TGTGCCAGTAGTATGGTAAGGGATGGTAATTCACCCCTCCACTTT TRBJ1-6 TRBV19 - -
CASSSRNSYEQYF TGTGCCAGCAGCTCACGAAATTCCTACGAGCAGTACTTC TRBJ2-7 TRBV7-2 - -
CASSLRRDRGGFNYGYTF TGTGCCAGCAGCTTACGAAGGGACAGGGGTGGCTTTAACTATGGCTACACCTTC TRBJ1-2 TRBV13 many TRBD1
CASSGQDGYTF TGTGCCAGCAGTGGACAGGATGGCTACACCTTC TRBJ1-2 TRBV2 many -
CASSPGQGGGYEQYF TGTGCCAGCTCACCCGGACAGGGGGGCGGGTACGAGCAGTACTTC TRBJ2-7 TRBV18 many TRBD1
CSARGGEGVETQYF TGCAGTGCTAGGGGGGGTGAGGGGGTAGAGACCCAGTACTTC TRBJ2-5 TRBV20-1 - -
CASSQENPSDEQFF TGCGCCAGCAGCCAAGAGAATCCGTCGGATGAGCAGTTCTTC TRBJ2-1 TRBV4-3 many -
CASSWGERQSIYGYTF TGTGCCAGTAGTTGGGGCGAGAGACAGAGTATTTATGGCTACACCTTC TRBJ1-2 TRBV19 - -
CASSPGTGGLTRETQYF TGTGCCAGCAGCCCGGGGACAGGGGGGCTTACCAGAGAGACCCAGTACTTC TRBJ2-5 TRBV11-2 many TRBD1
CSAVESGNTIYF TGCAGTGCGGTCGAGTCTGGAAACACCATATATTTT TRBJ1-3 TRBV20-1 many -
CAMKDRQINNEQFF TGTGCCATGAAAGACCGACAAATTAACAATGAGCAGTTCTTC TRBJ2-1 TRBV10-3 - -
CSASSPGTENSPLHF TGCAGTGCTAGTTCCCCCGGGACAGAAAATTCACCCCTCCACTTT TRBJ1-6 TRBV20-1 - TRBD1
CATSGQYPGELFF TGTGCCACCAGTGGACAGTACCCCGGGGAGCTGTTTTTT TRBJ2-2 TRBV24-1 few -
CASSQTSGQSYEQYF TGTGCCAGCAGCCAGACTAGCGGGCAATCCTACGAGCAGTACTTC TRBJ2-7 TRBV7-8 few TRBD2
CASSEPTGFGSEQFF TGTGCCAGCAGTGAACCGACAGGGTTCGGGAGTGAGCAGTTCTTC TRBJ2-1 TRBV25-1 - -
CASSPPDRWEQYF TGTGCCAGCAGCCCCCCGGACAGGTGGGAGCAGTACTTC TRBJ2-7 TRBV9 - TRBD1
CASSQGGGTLNTEAFF TGCGCCAGCAGCCAAGGCGGCGGGACATTGAACACTGAAGCTTTCTTT TRBJ1-1 TRBV4-1 many -
CASNTYYEQYF TGTGCCAGCAACACATACTACGAGCAGTACTTC TRBJ2-7 TRBV6-1 - -
CSARVGTSGGYETQYF TGCAGTGCTAGAGTTGGGACTAGCGGGGGGTATGAGACCCAGTACTTC TRBJ2-5 TRBV20-1 - TRBD2
CSLVAGNTEAFF TGCAGCTTGGTAGCGGGGAACACTGAAGCTTTCTTT TRBJ1-1 TRBV29-1 once -
CASSFETGTYEQYF TGTGCCAGCAGCTTTGAAACAGGCACCTACGAGCAGTACTTC TRBJ2-7 TRBV7-6 many -
CSARVRQGQTIYGYTF TGCAGTGCTAGAGTGCGCCAGGGACAGACGATCTATGGCTACACCTTC TRBJ1-2 TRBV20-1 - TRBD1
CASSQRLPADTEAFF TGTGCCAGCAGCCAAAGGTTGCCAGCGGACACTGAAGCTTTCTTT TRBJ1-1 TRBV4-2 - -
CASTRQGDNTEAFF TGTGCCAGCACCAGACAAGGTGATAACACTGAAGCTTTCTTT TRBJ1-1 TRBV2 - -
CSARKGPNYGYTF TGCAGTGCTAGAAAGGGTCCGAACTATGGCTACACCTTC TRBJ1-2 TRBV20-1 - -
CASQGSGTGYEQYF TGTGCCAGCCAAGGGAGCGGGACCGGCTACGAGCAGTACTTC TRBJ2-7 TRBV2 - TRBD2
CASSVDRNTEAFF TGTGCCAGCAGCGTAGATAGGAACACTGAAGCTTTCTTT TRBJ1-1 TRBV9 many -
CASSSNAAGRVDTQYF TGTGCCAGCAGCTCCAACGCAGCGGGACGAGTAGATACGCAGTATTTT TRBJ2-3 TRBV7-9 - TRBD2
CASSRTSGFNEQFF TGTGCCAGCAGTCGGACTAGCGGCTTCAATGAGCAGTTCTTC TRBJ2-1 TRBV12-3/TRBV12-4 - TRBD2